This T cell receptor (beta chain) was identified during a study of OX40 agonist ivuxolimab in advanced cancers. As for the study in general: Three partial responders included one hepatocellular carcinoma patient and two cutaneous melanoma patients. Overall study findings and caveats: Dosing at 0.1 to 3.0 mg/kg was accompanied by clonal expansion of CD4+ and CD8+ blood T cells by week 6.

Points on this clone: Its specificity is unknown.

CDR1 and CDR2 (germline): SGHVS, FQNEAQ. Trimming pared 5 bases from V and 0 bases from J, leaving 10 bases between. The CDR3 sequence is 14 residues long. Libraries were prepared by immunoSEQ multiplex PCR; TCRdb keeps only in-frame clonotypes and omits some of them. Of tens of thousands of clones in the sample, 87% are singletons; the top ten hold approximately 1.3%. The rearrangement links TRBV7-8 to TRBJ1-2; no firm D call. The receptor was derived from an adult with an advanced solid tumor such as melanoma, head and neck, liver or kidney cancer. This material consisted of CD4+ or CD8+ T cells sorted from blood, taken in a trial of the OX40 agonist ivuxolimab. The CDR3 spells CASSPFTANYGYTF. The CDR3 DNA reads TGTGCCAGCAGCCCCTTTACCGCTAACTATGGCTACACCTTC. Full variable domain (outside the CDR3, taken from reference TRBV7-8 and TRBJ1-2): GAGVSQSPRYKVAKRGQDVALRCDPISGHVSLFWYQQALGQGPEFLTYFQNEAQLDKSGLPSDRFFAERPEGSVSTLKIQRTQQEDSAVYLCASSPFTANYGYTFGSGTRLTVV.